The clone carrying this TCR beta chain was counted a few times. Germline V gene sequence: CDR1 SGHRS, CDR2 YFSETQ. V lost 2 bases and J lost 4, with 15 bases in between. The length of the CDR3 is 15 residues. The data stem from a study of blood T cells in healthy people across ages. Healthy Caucasian individuals from Russia aged about 6 to 100 were enrolled as donors. A J-beta primer mix and a sample-barcoded 5' primer were used in a second PCR of about 7 to 12 cycles. MiXCR, applied by TCRdb to the 5' RACE reads, yields one record per CDR3 protein. The sample has around 600,000 distinct CDR3 sequences, under 55% seen once.

The receptor was derived from a man older than 75 in good health. Sequencing was carried out using blood. J is TRBJ2-5 and V is TRBV5-1; TRBD2 is a possible D gene (5 bases). The CDR3 DNA reads TGCGCCAGCAGCTTATCCCTTGCGGGCGGAGAGACCCAGTACTTC. Translating it yields CASSLSLAGGETQYF.